Listed below are T cell receptor beta chains from one sample, sequenced in a study of cytomegalovirus exposure and HLA in healthy donors. Method: immunoSEQ multiplex PCR; TCRdb's copy keeps in-frame clones and lacks some. The sample has roughly 200,000 clones, around 83% seen once; the top ten hold about 1.8%. The material sequenced was PBMCs. Receptor source: a man aged 35-49 years in good health and CMV-seropositive. The CDR3 runs from the conserved cysteine through the conserved F or W.

v_call: TRBV6-1
j_call: TRBJ1-2
cdr3_aa: CASSELSSANYGYTF

v_call: TRBV4-3
j_call: TRBJ1-2
cdr3_aa: CASSQPGRRDDGYTF

v_call: TRBV6-4
j_call: TRBJ1-2
cdr3_aa: CASSDQAGQGGRGYTF

v_call: TRBV5-1
j_call: TRBJ1-1
cdr3_aa: CASSSGQGYTEAFF

v_call: TRBV11-3
j_call: TRBJ2-3
cdr3_aa: CASSRVAGGTDTQYF

v_call: TRBV19
j_call: TRBJ1-1
cdr3_aa: CASGGERGTTEAFF

v_call: TRBV30
j_call: TRBJ2-1
cdr3_aa: CAWSVEAGQFF

v_call: TRBV2
j_call: -
cdr3_aa: CASSEGGQGGEQYF

v_call: TRBV11-3
j_call: TRBJ2-5
cdr3_aa: CASSLGGSGQETQYF

v_call: TRBV5-1
j_call: TRBJ2-2
cdr3_aa: CASNRVSGFTGELFF

v_call: TRBV15
j_call: TRBJ2-7
cdr3_aa: CATSRARLAGDSEQYF

v_call: TRBV7-3
j_call: TRBJ2-7
cdr3_aa: CASSPAGVDHEQYF

v_call: TRBV28
j_call: TRBJ1-5
cdr3_aa: CASSSPTGLQPQHF

v_call: TRBV5-6
j_call: TRBJ2-1
cdr3_aa: CASSYLGGRIYNEQLF

v_call: TRBV6-6
j_call: TRBJ2-3
cdr3_aa: CASEKRGRTDTQYF

v_call: TRBV6-5
j_call: TRBJ1-2
cdr3_aa: CASSLGQLYGYTF

v_call: TRBV6-1
j_call: TRBJ2-2
cdr3_aa: CASSERGELFF

v_call: TRBV15
j_call: TRBJ2-5
cdr3_aa: CATSTRTSGSAQYF

v_call: TRBV18
j_call: TRBJ1-1
cdr3_aa: CASSLAGLDTEAFF

v_call: TRBV5-4
j_call: TRBJ2-3
cdr3_aa: CASKSSGDSDTQYF

v_call: TRBV6-5
j_call: TRBJ2-1
cdr3_aa: CASSSASAGSYNEQFF

v_call: TRBV6-1
j_call: TRBJ1-2
cdr3_aa: CASTLKAGDGYTF

v_call: TRBV6-1
j_call: TRBJ2-1
cdr3_aa: CASRGLEQFF

v_call: TRBV28
j_call: TRBJ1-2
cdr3_aa: CASSLRGSPYGYTF

v_call: TRBV5-4
j_call: TRBJ2-7
cdr3_aa: CASSPPTGGLSEQYF

v_call: TRBV25-1
j_call: TRBJ2-2
cdr3_aa: CASSPTGLGGELFF

v_call: TRBV19
j_call: TRBJ2-7
cdr3_aa: CASSIAGTGGYEQYF

v_call: TRBV5-1
j_call: TRBJ2-7
cdr3_aa: CASSLGLQGYEQYF

v_call: TRBV5-8
j_call: TRBJ1-1
cdr3_aa: CASSLAGVATEAFF

v_call: TRBV7-2
j_call: TRBJ1-2
cdr3_aa: CASSPDRGLEYGYTF

v_call: TRBV6-4
j_call: TRBJ1-1
cdr3_aa: CASSVGTGVNTEAFF

v_call: TRBV5-1
j_call: TRBJ1-1
cdr3_aa: CASSITTRGHLNTEAFF